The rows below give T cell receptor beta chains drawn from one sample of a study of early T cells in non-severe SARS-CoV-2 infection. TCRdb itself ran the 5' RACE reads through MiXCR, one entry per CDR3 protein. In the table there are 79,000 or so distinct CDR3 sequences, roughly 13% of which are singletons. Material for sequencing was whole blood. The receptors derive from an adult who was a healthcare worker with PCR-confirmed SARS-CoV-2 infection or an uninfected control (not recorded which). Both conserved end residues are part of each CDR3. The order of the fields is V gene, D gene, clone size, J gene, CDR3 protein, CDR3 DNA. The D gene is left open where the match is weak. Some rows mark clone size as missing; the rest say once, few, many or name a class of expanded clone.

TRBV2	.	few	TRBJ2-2	CASAPGTGELFF	TGTGCCAGCGCCCCAGGCACCGGGGAGCTGTTTTTT
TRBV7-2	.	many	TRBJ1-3	CASSLDRPRSGNTIYF	TGTGCCAGCAGCTTAGACCGGCCGCGCTCTGGAAACACCATATATTTT
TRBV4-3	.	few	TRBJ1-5	CASSESTASNQPQHF	TGCGCCAGCAGCGAATCCACGGCTAGCAATCAGCCCCAGCATTTT
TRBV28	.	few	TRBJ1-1	CASSLSGEAFF	TGTGCCAGCAGTTTGTCCGGGGAAGCTTTCTTT
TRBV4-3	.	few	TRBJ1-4	CASSQDILRTRNEKLFF	TGCGCCAGCAGCCAAGATATTCTGAGGACCCGTAATGAAAAACTGTTTTTT
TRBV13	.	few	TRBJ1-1	CASSLVVPERGAFF	TGTGCCAGCAGCTTAGTGGTGCCCGAACGGGGAGCTTTCTTT
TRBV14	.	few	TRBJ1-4	CASSQGRSNEKLFF	TGTGCCAGCAGCCAAGGACGGAGTAATGAAAAACTGTTTTTT
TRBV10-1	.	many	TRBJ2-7	CASSDHRGGYEQYF	TGCGCCAGCAGTGATCACAGGGGAGGCTACGAGCAGTACTTC
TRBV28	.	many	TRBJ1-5	CASSLWGDSNQPQHF	TGTGCCAGCAGTTTATGGGGGGACAGCAATCAGCCCCAGCATTTT
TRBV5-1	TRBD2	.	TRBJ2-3	CASSLPRERTDTQYF	TGCGCCAGCAGCTTGCCGCGGGAGAGGACAGATACGCAGTATTTT
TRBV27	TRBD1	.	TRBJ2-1	CASSPGTGGEGEQFF	TGTGCCAGCAGTCCCGGGACAGGGGGAGAGGGTGAGCAGTTCTTC
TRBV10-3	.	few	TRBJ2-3	CAISESRDTQYF	TGTGCCATCAGTGAGTCTCGGGATACGCAGTATTTT
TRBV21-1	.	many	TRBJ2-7	CASSKHSPGLAGAYEQYF	TGTGCCAGCAGCAAACATTCGCCGGGACTAGCGGGAGCCTACGAGCAGTACTTC
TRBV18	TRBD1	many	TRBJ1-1	CASSGQGFEAFF	TGTGCCAGCTCGGGACAGGGATTTGAAGCTTTCTTT
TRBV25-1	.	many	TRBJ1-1	CASRSFGGGTEAFF	TGTGCCAGCAGAAGTTTTGGGGGCGGCACTGAAGCTTTCTTT
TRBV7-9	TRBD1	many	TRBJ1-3	CASSRLTGRGGNTIYF	TGTGCCAGCAGCCGATTGACAGGGAGAGGCGGAAACACCATATATTTT
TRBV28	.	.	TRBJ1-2	CASSRNSYTF	TGTGCCAGCAGTAGGAATAGCTACACCTTC
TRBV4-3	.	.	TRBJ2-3	CASSQDHLSTDTQYF	TGCGCCAGCAGCCAAGATCATCTTAGCACAGATACGCAGTATTTT
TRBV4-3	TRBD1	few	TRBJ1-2	CASSQGGQEELGYTF	TGCGCCAGCAGCCAAGGGGGACAGGAGGAGCTCGGCTACACCTTC